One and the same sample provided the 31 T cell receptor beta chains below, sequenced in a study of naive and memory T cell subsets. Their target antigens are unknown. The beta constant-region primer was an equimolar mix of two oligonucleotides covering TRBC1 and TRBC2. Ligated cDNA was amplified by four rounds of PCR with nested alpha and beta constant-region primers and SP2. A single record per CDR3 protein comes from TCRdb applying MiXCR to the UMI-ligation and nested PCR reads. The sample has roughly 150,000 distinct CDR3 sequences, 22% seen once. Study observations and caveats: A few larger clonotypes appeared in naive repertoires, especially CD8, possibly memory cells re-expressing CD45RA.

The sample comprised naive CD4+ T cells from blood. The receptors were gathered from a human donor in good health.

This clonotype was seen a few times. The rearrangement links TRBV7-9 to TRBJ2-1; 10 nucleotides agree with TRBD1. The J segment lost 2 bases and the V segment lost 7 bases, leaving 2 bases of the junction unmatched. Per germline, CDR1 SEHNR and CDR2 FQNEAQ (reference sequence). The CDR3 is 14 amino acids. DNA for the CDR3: TGTGCCAGCACCGGGACAGGGGCCTACAATGAGCAGTTCTTC. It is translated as CASTGTGAYNEQFF. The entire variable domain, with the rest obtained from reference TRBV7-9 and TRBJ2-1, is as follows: DTGVSQNPRHKITKRGQNVTFRCDPISEHNRLYWYRQTLGQGPEFLTYFQNEAQLEKSRLLSDRFSAERPKGSFSTLEIQRTEQGDSAMYLCASTGTGAYNEQFFGPGTRLTVL.

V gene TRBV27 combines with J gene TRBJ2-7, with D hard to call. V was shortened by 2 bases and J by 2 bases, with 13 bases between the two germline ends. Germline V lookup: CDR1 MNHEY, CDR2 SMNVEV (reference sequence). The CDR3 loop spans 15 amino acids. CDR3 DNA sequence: TGTGCCAGCAGTTTAGGGAAACTCCAAACCTACGAGCAGTACTTC. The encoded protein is CASSLGKLQTYEQYF.

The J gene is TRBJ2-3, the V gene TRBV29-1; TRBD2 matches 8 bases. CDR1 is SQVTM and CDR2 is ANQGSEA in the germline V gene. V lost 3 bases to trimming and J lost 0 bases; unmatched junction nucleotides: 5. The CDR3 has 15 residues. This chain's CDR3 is CSVDLPSGSTDTQYF. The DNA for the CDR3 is TGCAGCGTTGATCTTCCTAGCGGGAGCACAGATACGCAGTATTTT.

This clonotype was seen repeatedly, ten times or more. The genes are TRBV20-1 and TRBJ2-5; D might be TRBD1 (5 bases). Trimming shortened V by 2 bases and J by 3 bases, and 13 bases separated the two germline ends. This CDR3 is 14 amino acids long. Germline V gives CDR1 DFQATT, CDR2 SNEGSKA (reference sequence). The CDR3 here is CSARRQGREETQYF. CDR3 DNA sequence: TGCAGTGCTAGACGGCAGGGTAGGGAAGAGACCCAGTACTTC.

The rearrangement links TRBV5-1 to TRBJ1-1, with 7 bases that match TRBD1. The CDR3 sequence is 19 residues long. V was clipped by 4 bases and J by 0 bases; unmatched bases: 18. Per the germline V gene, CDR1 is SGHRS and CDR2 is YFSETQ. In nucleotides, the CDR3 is TGCGCCAGCAGCATGGATATTCCGGGACAGAATAGAATGAACACTGAAGCTTTCTTT. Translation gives CASSMDIPGQNRMNTEAFF.

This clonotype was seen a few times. In DNA form, the CDR3 reads TGTGCCAGCAGCTTGTCCGGCGTGGGCGGGAGGACCCTCGAGCAGTACTTC. Translated: CASSLSGVGGRTLEQYF. The chain joins TRBV7-9 to TRBJ2-7; 8 bases are a match to TRBD2. Germline CDR1 and CDR2: SEHNR and FQNEAQ (reference sequence). Trimming took 3 bases from V and 6 from J; bases not matched to a gene: 16. The CDR3 loop spans 17 amino acids.

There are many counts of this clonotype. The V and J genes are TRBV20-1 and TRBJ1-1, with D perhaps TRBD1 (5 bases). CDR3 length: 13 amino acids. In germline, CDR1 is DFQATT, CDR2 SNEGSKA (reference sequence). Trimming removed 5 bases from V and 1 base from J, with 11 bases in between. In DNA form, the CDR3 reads TGCAGTGCTTTACCTACAGGGAACACTGAAGCTTTCTTT. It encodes CSALPTGNTEAFF.

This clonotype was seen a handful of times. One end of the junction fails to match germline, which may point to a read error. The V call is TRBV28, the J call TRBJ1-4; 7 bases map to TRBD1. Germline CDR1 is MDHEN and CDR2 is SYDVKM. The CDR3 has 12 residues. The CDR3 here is CASSSATGRGTF. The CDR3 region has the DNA TGTGCCAGCAGTTCGGCGACAGGGCGGGGAACTTTT.

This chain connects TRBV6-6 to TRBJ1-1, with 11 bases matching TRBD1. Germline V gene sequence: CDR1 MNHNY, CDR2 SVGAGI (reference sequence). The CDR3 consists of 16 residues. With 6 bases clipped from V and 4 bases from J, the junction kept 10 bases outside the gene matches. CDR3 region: CASSPPDRGLRTEAFF. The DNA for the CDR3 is TGTGCCAGCAGCCCACCGGACAGGGGGCTTCGCACTGAAGCTTTCTTT.

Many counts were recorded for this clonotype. The CDR3 spells CASSPVHTGELFF. CDR3 in DNA: TGTGCCAGCAGCCCGGTTCACACCGGGGAGCTGTTTTTT. V and J are TRBV12-3 or TRBV12-4 and TRBJ2-2; D unresolved. V was trimmed by 6 bases and J by 3 bases, leaving 8 bases between them. The CDR3 is 13 amino acids.

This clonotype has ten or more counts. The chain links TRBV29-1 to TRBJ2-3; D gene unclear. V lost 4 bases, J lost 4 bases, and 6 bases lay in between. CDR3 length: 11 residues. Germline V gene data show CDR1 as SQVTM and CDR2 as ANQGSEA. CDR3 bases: TGCAGCGTTGCTTCTCCAGATACGCAGTATTTT. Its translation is CSVASPDTQYF.

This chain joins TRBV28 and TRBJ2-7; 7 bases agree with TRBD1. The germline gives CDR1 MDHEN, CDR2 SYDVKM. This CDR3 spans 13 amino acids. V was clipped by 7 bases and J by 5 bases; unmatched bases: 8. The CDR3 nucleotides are TGTGCCAGCACTCTAACAGGGGACCACGAGCAGTACTTC. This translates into CASTLTGDHEQYF.

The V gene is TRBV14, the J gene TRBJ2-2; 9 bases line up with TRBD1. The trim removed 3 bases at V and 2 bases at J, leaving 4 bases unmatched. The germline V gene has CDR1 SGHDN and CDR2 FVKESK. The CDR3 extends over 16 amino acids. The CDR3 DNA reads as TGTGCCAGCAGCCATACTACAGGGGGCAACACCGGGGAGCTGTTTTTT. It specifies CASSHTTGGNTGELFF.

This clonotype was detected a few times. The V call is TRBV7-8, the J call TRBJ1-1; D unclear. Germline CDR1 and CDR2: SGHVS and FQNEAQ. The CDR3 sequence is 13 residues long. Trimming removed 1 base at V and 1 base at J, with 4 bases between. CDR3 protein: CASSLVPNTEAFF. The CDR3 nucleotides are TGTGCCAGCAGCTTAGTCCCGAACACTGAAGCTTTCTTT.

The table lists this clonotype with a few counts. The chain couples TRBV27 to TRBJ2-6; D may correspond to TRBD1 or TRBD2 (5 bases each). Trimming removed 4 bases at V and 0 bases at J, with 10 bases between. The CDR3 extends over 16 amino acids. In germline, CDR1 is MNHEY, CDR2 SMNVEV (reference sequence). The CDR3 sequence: CASSSSGSSGANVLTF. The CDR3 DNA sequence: TGTGCCAGCAGTTCGTCAGGGAGCTCTGGGGCCAACGTCCTGACTTTC.

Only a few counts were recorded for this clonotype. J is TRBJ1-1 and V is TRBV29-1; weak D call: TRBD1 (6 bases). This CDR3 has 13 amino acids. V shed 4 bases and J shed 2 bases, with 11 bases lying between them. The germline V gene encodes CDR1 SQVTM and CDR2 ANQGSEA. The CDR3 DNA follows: TGCAGCGTTGCGCAGGGGCTCAACACTGAAGCTTTCTTT. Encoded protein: CSVAQGLNTEAFF.

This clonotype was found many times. In DNA, the CDR3 is TGTGCCAGCAGAACAGGATCCTACAATGAGCAGTTCTTC. Translation gives CASRTGSYNEQFF. The chain combines TRBV3-1 with TRBJ2-1, with D possibly being TRBD1 (5 bases). The CDR3 is 13 residues long. V lost 6 bases and J lost 1, with 7 bases in between. Germline lookup yields CDR1 LGHDT and CDR2 YNNKEL (reference sequence).

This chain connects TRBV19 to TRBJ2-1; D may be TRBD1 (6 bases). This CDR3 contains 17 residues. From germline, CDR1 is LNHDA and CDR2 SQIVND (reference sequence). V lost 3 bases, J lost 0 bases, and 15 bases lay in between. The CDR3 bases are TGTGCCAGTAGTATTGGCAGGGGACGGTTCTCCTACAATGAGCAGTTCTTC. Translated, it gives CASSIGRGRFSYNEQFF.

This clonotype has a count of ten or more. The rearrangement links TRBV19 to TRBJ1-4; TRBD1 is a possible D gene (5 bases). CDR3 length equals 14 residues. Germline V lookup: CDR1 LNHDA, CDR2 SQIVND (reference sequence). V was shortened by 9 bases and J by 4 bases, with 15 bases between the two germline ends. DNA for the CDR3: TGTGCCAGCGCTCCGAGGGACGGTAATGAAAAACTGTTTTTT. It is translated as CASAPRDGNEKLFF.

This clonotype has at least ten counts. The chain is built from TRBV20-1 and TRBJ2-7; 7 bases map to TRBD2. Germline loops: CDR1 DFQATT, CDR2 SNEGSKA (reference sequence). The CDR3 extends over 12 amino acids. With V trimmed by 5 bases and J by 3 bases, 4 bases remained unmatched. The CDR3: CSAPSGDYEQYF. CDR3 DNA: TGCAGTGCTCCCAGCGGGGACTACGAGCAGTACTTC.

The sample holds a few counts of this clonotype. This CDR3 is CASSFPRGPVQETQYF. The CDR3 DNA sequence: TGTGCCAGCAGCTTCCCCCGGGGGCCGGTCCAAGAGACCCAGTACTTC. The V call is TRBV7-9, the J call TRBJ2-5; D may match TRBD1 or TRBD2 (6 bases each). The CDR3 is 16 residues long. Germline loops: CDR1 SEHNR, CDR2 FQNEAQ (reference sequence). Trimming removed 3 bases at V and 1 base at J, with 15 bases between.

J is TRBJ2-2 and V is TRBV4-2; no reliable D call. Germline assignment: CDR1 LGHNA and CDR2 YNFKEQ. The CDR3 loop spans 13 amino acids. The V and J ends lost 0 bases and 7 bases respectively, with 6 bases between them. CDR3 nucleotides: TGTGCCAGCAGCCAAGAAACGTTCGGGGAGCTGTTTTTT. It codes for CASSQETFGELFF.

The CDR3 DNA is TGTGCCAGCAGTGGCTCGCCGGGCTCTGGGGCTGGGGCCAACGTCCTGACTTTC. This encodes CASSGSPGSGAGANVLTF. The chain has TRBV25-1 and TRBJ2-6; D gene ambiguous. Trimming removed 4 bases at V and 2 bases at J, with 18 bases between. CDR1 and CDR2 (germline): MGHDK, SYGVNS. This CDR3 comprises 18 residues. The complete variable domain, with remaining parts taken from reference TRBV25-1 and TRBJ2-6, reads EADIYQTPRYLVIGTGKKITLECSQTMGHDKMYWYQQDPGMELHLIHYSYGVNSTEKGDLSSESTVSRIRTEHFPLTLESARPSHTSQYLCASSGSPGSGAGANVLTFGAGSRLTVL.

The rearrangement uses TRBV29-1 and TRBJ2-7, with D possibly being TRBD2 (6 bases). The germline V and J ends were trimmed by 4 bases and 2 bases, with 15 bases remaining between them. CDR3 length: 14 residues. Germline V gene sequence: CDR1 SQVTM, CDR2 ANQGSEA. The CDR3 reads CSVGGEFNTYEQYF. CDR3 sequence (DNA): TGCAGCGTTGGGGGGGAGTTCAATACCTACGAGCAGTACTTC.

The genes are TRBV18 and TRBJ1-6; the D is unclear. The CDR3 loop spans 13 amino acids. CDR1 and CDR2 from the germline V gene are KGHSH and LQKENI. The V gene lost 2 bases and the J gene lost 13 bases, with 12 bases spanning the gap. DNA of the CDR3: TGTGCCAGCTCACCAATCAGAACCGCCCCCCTCCACTTT. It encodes CASSPIRTAPLHF.

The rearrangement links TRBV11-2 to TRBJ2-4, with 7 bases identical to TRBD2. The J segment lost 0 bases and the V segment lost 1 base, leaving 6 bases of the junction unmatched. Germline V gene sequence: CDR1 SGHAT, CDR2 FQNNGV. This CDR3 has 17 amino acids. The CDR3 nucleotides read TGTGCCAGCAGCTTAGTTGGGGGGAGGGTAGCCAAAAACATTCAGTACTTC. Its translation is CASSLVGGRVAKNIQYF.

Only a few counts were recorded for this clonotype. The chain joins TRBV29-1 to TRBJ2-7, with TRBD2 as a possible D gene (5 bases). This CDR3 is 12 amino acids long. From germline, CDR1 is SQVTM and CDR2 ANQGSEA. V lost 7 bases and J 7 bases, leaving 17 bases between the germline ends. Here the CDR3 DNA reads TGCAGCGCAGGACGTGGGCCGGGGGAGCAGTACTTC. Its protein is CSAGRGPGEQYF.

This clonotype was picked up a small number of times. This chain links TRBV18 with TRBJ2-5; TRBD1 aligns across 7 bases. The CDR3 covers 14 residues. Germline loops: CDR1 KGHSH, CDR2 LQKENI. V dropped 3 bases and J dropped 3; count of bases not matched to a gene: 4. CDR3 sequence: CASSPAQGEETQYF. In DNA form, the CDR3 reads TGTGCCAGCTCACCGGCGCAGGGGGAAGAGACCCAGTACTTC.

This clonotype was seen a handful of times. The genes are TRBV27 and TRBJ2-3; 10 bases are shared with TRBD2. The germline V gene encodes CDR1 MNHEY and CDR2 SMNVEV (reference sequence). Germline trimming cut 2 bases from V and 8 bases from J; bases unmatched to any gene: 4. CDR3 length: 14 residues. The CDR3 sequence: CASSLRLAGVTQYF. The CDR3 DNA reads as TGTGCCAGCAGTTTACGGCTAGCGGGGGTTACGCAGTATTTT.

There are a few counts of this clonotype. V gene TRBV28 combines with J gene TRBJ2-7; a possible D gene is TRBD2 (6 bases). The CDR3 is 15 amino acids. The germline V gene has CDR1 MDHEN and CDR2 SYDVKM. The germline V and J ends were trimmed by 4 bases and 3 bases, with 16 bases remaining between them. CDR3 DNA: TGTGCCAGCAGTTCTAAAGGGACTGGGGACTACGAGCAGTACTTC. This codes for CASSSKGTGDYEQYF.

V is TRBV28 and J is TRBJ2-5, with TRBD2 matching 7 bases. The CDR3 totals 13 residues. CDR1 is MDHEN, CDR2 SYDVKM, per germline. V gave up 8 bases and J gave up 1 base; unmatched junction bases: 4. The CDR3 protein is CASGTTTQETQYF. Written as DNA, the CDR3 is TGTGCCAGCGGGACTACCACCCAAGAGACCCAGTACTTC.